Listed here are 14 T cell receptor beta chains from one sample, sequenced in a study of CD8+CD57+ T cells in acquired aplastic anemia (dated by TCRdb to the late 2010s). The patients picked for sequencing were ones in whom flow cytometry had shown an expansion of CD8+CD57+ cells. The sample was run on an Illumina HiSeq 2000. TCR beta VDJ combination and CDR3 sequence profiling used genomic DNA as the template. TCRdb itself trimmed the public reads at Q25 with fastp, ran MiXCR and retained productive beta chains. Each record represents a unique CDR3 protein, reported with the most common genes and DNA among its rows. For this sample the table gives about 200,000 distinct CDR3 sequences, of which around 49% were detected only once. The ten largest clonotypes hold around 20% of the sample. Sequenced: sorted CD4+, CD8+, or CD8+CD57+ T cells (not recorded which) from PBMCs. These receptors were obtained from a human donor with aplastic anemia.

Concerning this clonotype itself: Since a much larger clone is just one base distant, this may be a read error. This chain links TRBV5-1 with TRBJ2-2; tentatively, D is TRBD2 (6 bases). The germline gives CDR1 SGHRS, CDR2 YFSETQ. The CDR3 extends over 16 amino acids. This chain's CDR3 is CASSLALVGNTGGLFF. The CDR3 bases are TGCGCCAGCAGCTTGGCCTTGGTTGGGAACACCGGGGGGCTGTTTTTT.

This clonotype was seen a handful of times. The chain recombines TRBV10-3 with TRBJ2-3; TRBD1 matches at 11 bases. The CDR3 spans 14 residues. The trim removed 6 bases at V and 8 bases at J, leaving 7 bases unmatched. Germline loops: CDR1 ENHRY, CDR2 SYGVKD. As DNA, the CDR3 is TGTGCCATCAGGCCGGGACAGGGGGGTGGTACGCAGTATTTT. Translating gives CAIRPGQGGGTQYF.

A single count supports this clonotype. The rearrangement links TRBV5-1 to TRBJ2-5; 13 nucleotides line up with TRBD2. The V gene end was trimmed by 4 bases and the J gene end by 5 bases; junction bases not matched to a gene: 8. Germline CDR1 is SGHRS and CDR2 is YFSETQ. There are 16 residues in the CDR3. In nucleotides, the CDR3 is TGCGCCAGCAGCGCGGACCCGGGACTAGCGGGGGAGACCCAGTACTTC. This encodes CASSADPGLAGETQYF.

Note on this clonotype: A much larger clone differs by one base, so this may be a read error. The chain uses TRBV5-1 and TRBJ2-7; 7 nucleotides align to TRBD2. Germline V gene lookup returns CDR1 SGHRS and CDR2 YFSETQ. There are 15 residues in the CDR3. Trimming cost V 1 base and J 2 bases; bases outside gene matches: 6. DNA for the CDR3: TGCGCCAGCAGCTTGTTTCGGGGAGGGACCTACGAGCAGTACTTC. Amino acid sequence: CASSLFRGGTYEQYF.

This clonotype appeared many times. The junction and the germline gene differ at one end; a read error may be behind it. The rearrangement links TRBV4-2 to TRBJ1-2; 8 nucleotides match TRBD1. This CDR3 is 16 amino acids long. CDR1 and CDR2 (germline): LGHNA, YNFKEQ. CDR3 bases: TGTGCCAGCAGCCAAGCGGGAGGGACAGGAACGATGATGGTAGCCTTC. Translated: CASSQAGGTGTMMVAF.

The chain employs TRBV29-1 and TRBJ2-1; 7 bases match TRBD2. CDR1 SQVTM and CDR2 ANQGSEA come from the germline V gene. CDR3 size: 12 residues. CDR3 sequence: CSVGGFSGEQFF. CDR3 nucleotides: TGCAGTGTGGGAGGGTTCTCCGGGGAGCAGTTCTTC.

This chain links TRBV7-6 with TRBJ2-3, with 10 bases fitting TRBD2. Germline V gene data show CDR1 as SGHVS and CDR2 as FNYEAQ. The CDR3 sequence is 15 residues long. Trimming removed 5 bases from V and 3 bases from J; junction bases left unmatched: 5. In nucleotides, the CDR3 is TGTGCCAGCAGCCGTACTAGCGGGGTTACAGATACGCAGTATTTT. Amino acid sequence: CASSRTSGVTDTQYF.

The V call is TRBV9, the J call TRBJ2-5, with D possibly being TRBD1 (5 bases). The CDR3 extends over 15 amino acids. V lost 6 bases, J lost 4 bases, and 19 bases lay in between. Germline loops: CDR1 SGDLS, CDR2 YYNGEE. The CDR3 nucleotides are TGTGCCAGCACTGGGGCCGGCTTACCGGTAGAGACCCAGTACTTC. Its protein is CASTGAGLPVETQYF.

J is TRBJ2-3 and V is TRBV2; weak D call: TRBD1 (7 bases). The CDR3 is 14 residues long. Germline CDR1 and CDR2: SNHLY and FYNNEI. The V gene lost 6 bases and the J gene lost 6 bases, with 16 bases spanning the gap. The CDR3 DNA sequence: TGTGCCAGCAGAAGGAGGGCAGGGGGTGATACGCAGTATTTT. Its translation is CASRRRAGGDTQYF.

This clonotype was detected ten times or more. V usage is TRBV7-9 and J usage is TRBJ2-5; no firm D call. Germline loops: CDR1 SEHNR, CDR2 FQNEAQ (reference sequence). Trimming pared 2 bases from V and 5 bases from J, leaving 12 bases between. This CDR3 spans 14 amino acids. CDR3 DNA sequence: TGTGCCAGCAGCTTACGGTCTGGGGTCGAGACCCAGTACTTC. Translating it yields CASSLRSGVETQYF.

The J gene is TRBJ2-2, the V gene TRBV12-3 or TRBV12-4; D unclear. V shed 5 bases and J shed 1 base, with 8 bases lying between them. This CDR3 has 14 residues. In DNA, the CDR3 is TGTGCCAGCAGTACCTACAGGAACACCGGGGAGCTGTTTTTT. This translates into CASSTYRNTGELFF.

The rearrangement links TRBV7-2 to TRBJ1-6, with TRBD1 as a possible D gene (5 bases). Looked up from germline, CDR1 is SGHTA and CDR2 is FQGNSA. The length of the CDR3 is 18 residues. V was clipped by 0 bases and J by 9 bases, with 21 bases between them. The CDR3 DNA reads as TGTGCCAGCAGCTTAGCGGCAGGTAGGGGCGCCAGTCTTTCACCCCTCCACTTT. This codes for CASSLAAGRGASLSPLHF.

The V call is TRBV3-1, the J call TRBJ2-7; D could derive from TRBD1 or TRBD2 (6 bases each). V was trimmed by 3 bases and J by 4 bases, leaving 10 bases between them. CDR1 is LGHDT and CDR2 is YNNKEL in the germline V gene (reference sequence). The CDR3 is 13 residues long. CDR3: CASSQGGRYEQYF. DNA of the CDR3: TGTGCCAGCAGCCAGGGGGGCCGGTACGAGCAGTACTTC.

This clonotype has at least ten counts. The chain employs TRBV7-3 and TRBJ2-1; D is undetermined. V lost 5 bases, J lost 5 bases, and 13 bases lay in between. Germline CDR1 reads SGHTA; CDR2 reads FQGTGA. CDR3 length: 14 residues. In DNA, the CDR3 is TGTGCCAGCAGCCCGGCCGGGCAGAACAATGAGCAGTTCTTC. Residues: CASSPAGQNNEQFF.